Below, 30 T cell receptor beta chains from the same sample are listed, as sequenced in a study of blood T cell repertoires in COVID-19. Generated by immunoSEQ multiplex PCR, the TCRdb table keeps only in-frame clones and is missing some. There are over 150,000 clones in the sample; about 88% occur only once, and about 18% lies in the top ten. The sequenced sample consisted of peripheral blood. These receptors were collected from a man aged 45 to 65 with COVID-19, enrolled during active disease.

The chain joins TRBV24-1 to TRBJ2-1; a weak D match, TRBD1 (5 bases). Trimming stripped 6 bases from V and 5 bases from J, with 7 bases between. The CDR3 is made up of 12 amino acids. Germline V gene sequence: CDR1 KGHDR, CDR2 SFDVKD. The CDR3 region has the DNA TGTGCCACCAGTTACAGGAACAATGAGCAGTTCTTC. Residues: CATSYRNNEQFF.

About this clone itself: Other DNA sequences in the same sample also yield this CDR3. V and J are TRBV27 and TRBJ2-7; a possible D gene is TRBD2 (5 bases). Germline CDR1 MNHEY, CDR2 SMNVEV (reference sequence). V lost 5 bases and J 3 bases, leaving 11 bases between the germline ends. The CDR3 has 13 residues. CDR3 amino acids: CASSPRGDYEQYF. CDR3 DNA sequence: TGTGCCAGCAGTCCCCGGGGTGACTACGAGCAGTACTTC.

V usage is TRBV27 and J usage is TRBJ2-7; TRBD2 aligns across 10 bases. Germline CDR1 and CDR2: MNHEY and SMNVEV (reference sequence). CDR3 length equals 14 residues. With V trimmed by 6 bases and J by 4 bases, 6 bases remained unmatched. This CDR3 is CASSRSSGGYEQYF. The CDR3 nucleotides read TGTGCCAGCAGCCGATCTAGCGGGGGATACGAGCAGTACTTC.

The chain combines TRBV14 with TRBJ2-1, with TRBD2 matching over 7 bases. Germline CDR1 and CDR2: SGHDN and FVKESK. V lost 2 bases to trimming and J lost 8 bases; unmatched junction nucleotides: 18. This CDR3 is built from 18 residues. The chain's CDR3 is CASSQSPPSAMGRDEQFF. DNA for the CDR3: TGTGCCAGCAGCCAAAGCCCACCGAGCGCGATGGGGAGGGATGAGCAGTTCTTC.

The gene calls are TRBV24-1 and TRBJ2-2, with 9 bases matching TRBD1. J lost 4 bases, V lost 1 base, and 3 bases had no gene match. This CDR3 contains 16 residues. Germline V gene lookup returns CDR1 KGHDR and CDR2 SFDVKD. The CDR3 here is CATSDLIQGATGELFF. The CDR3, as DNA: TGTGCCACCAGTGATTTAATACAGGGGGCCACCGGGGAGCTGTTTTTT.

This chain joins TRBV3-1 (or the pseudogene TRBV3-2) and TRBJ2-7, with a possible D match to TRBD1 (5 bases). This CDR3 spans 19 amino acids. Trimming pared 1 base from V and 4 bases from J, leaving 26 bases between. Germline lookup yields CDR1 LGHDT and CDR2 YNNKEL (reference sequence). CDR3 bases: TGTGCCAGCAGCCAAGGCCCCACCCAGGGAACTATACCGACTTACGAGCAGTACTTC. Amino acid sequence: CASSQGPTQGTIPTYEQYF.

This sequence joins TRBV10-2 and TRBJ1-2; a possible D gene is TRBD1 (6 bases). The CDR3 is 15 amino acids. The V gene's germline CDR1 is WSHSY and CDR2 SAAADI. V was clipped by 7 bases and J by 4 bases, with 19 bases between them. DNA for the CDR3: TGCGCCAGCACCTCCATACCGGGACATATCTATGGCTACACCTTC. It is translated as CASTSIPGHIYGYTF.

This chain links TRBV11-2 with TRBJ2-1; perhaps TRBD2 as D (5 bases). Germline V gene lookup returns CDR1 SGHAT and CDR2 FQNNGV. The CDR3 extends over 13 amino acids. V was pared by 4 bases and J by 9 bases, with 13 bases between. This CDR3 is CASSSHLGVEQFF. CDR3 in DNA: TGTGCCAGCAGCTCCCACCTCGGGGTTGAGCAGTTCTTC.

The genes are TRBV25-1 and TRBJ2-1; 7 bases match TRBD1. This CDR3 spans 17 amino acids. With V trimmed by 1 base and J by 2 bases, 8 bases remained unmatched. Germline CDR1 is MGHDK and CDR2 is SYGVNS. CDR3 in amino acids: CASSESDRVLTYNEQFF. Here the CDR3 DNA reads TGTGCCAGCAGTGAATCCGACAGGGTGTTAACCTACAATGAGCAGTTCTTC.

The chain joins TRBV29-1 to TRBJ1-2, with D unresolved. Germline V gene data show CDR1 as SQVTM and CDR2 as ANQGSEA. Trimming took 3 bases from V and 3 from J, leaving 8 bases between them. This CDR3 has 12 amino acids. CDR3 nucleotides: TGCAGCGTTGAGGATAGCGACTATGGCTACACCTTC. This encodes CSVEDSDYGYTF.

This clone was observed many times. Other nucleotide sequences in the sample specify the same CDR3. The rearrangement joins TRBV6-5 to TRBJ2-7, with a tentative D call TRBD1 (6 bases). Trimming left V 3 bases short and J 3 bases short, with 9 bases between. The germline V gene has CDR1 MNHEY and CDR2 SVGAGI. This CDR3 contains 13 residues. The CDR3 coding sequence is TGTGCCAGCAGTTATGACAGGTTCTACGAGCAGTACTTC. Translated: CASSYDRFYEQYF.

The chain employs TRBV5-1 and TRBJ2-5, with 9 bases lining up with TRBD2. Per the germline V gene, CDR1 is SGHRS and CDR2 is YFSETQ. With 3 bases clipped from V and 3 bases from J, the junction kept 3 bases outside the gene matches. CDR3 length equals 14 residues. The DNA for the CDR3 is TGCGCCAGCAGCTCCTTAGCGGGGGAAGAGACCCAGTACTTC. It yields the protein CASSSLAGEETQYF. Full variable domain (outside the CDR3, taken from reference TRBV5-1 and TRBJ2-5): KAGVTQTPRYLIKTRGQQVTLSCSPISGHRSVSWYQQTPGQGLQFLFEYFSETQRNKGNFPGRFSGRQFSNSRSEMNVSTLELGDSALYLCASSSLAGEETQYFGPGTRLLVL.

The V and J genes are TRBV9 and TRBJ1-1; D is unclear. CDR1 is SGDLS, CDR2 YYNGEE, per germline. V was cut by 0 bases and J by 0 bases, with 9 bases left in between. The CDR3 length is 15 residues. Written as DNA, the CDR3 is TGTGCCAGCAGCGTAGTCCCAGACATGAACACTGAAGCTTTCTTT. Its translation: CASSVVPDMNTEAFF.

The chain employs TRBV5-1 and TRBJ1-1; D might be TRBD1 (6 bases). This CDR3 contains 14 residues. Trimming cost V 0 bases and J 2 bases, with 8 bases left between them. In germline, CDR1 is SGHRS, CDR2 YFSETQ. CDR3: CASSLAGANTEAFF. CDR3 nucleotides: TGCGCCAGCAGCTTGGCAGGGGCCAACACTGAAGCTTTCTTT.

The chain is built from TRBV9 and TRBJ2-7; 7 bases match TRBD1. The CDR3 length is 15 residues. Germline V CDR1 and CDR2: SGDLS, YYNGEE. With V trimmed by 3 bases and J by 0 bases, 6 bases remained unmatched. The CDR3 nucleotides read TGTGCCAGCAGCGCCACGGGACAGCCCTCCTACGAGCAGTACTTC. Translated: CASSATGQPSYEQYF.

The chain has TRBV2 and TRBJ2-7, with TRBD1 matching 7 bases. The CDR3 is 13 residues long. Germline values: CDR1 SNHLY, CDR2 FYNNEI. V lost 1 base and J lost 4; bases outside the gene matches: 1. The chain's CDR3 is CASSEETGYEQYF. In DNA form, the CDR3 reads TGTGCCAGCAGTGAAGAGACAGGGTACGAGCAGTACTTC.

The gene calls are TRBV5-1 and TRBJ2-3, with unresolved D. The germline V gene has CDR1 SGHRS and CDR2 YFSETQ. The CDR3 runs to 14 residues. The germline V and J ends were trimmed by 0 bases and 2 bases, with 7 bases remaining between them. CDR3 sequence: CASSLDPITDTQYF. The DNA for the CDR3 is TGCGCCAGCAGCTTGGATCCAATCACAGATACGCAGTATTTT.

The chain links TRBV10-2 to TRBJ2-2, with 7 bases matching TRBD1. With 3 bases clipped from V and 5 bases from J, the junction kept 9 bases outside the gene matches. The CDR3 contains 16 residues. The germline gives CDR1 WSHSY, CDR2 SAAADI. CDR3 region: CASSERAAGGTGELFF. CDR3 sequence (DNA): TGCGCCAGCAGTGAACGGGCGGCAGGGGGAACCGGGGAGCTGTTTTTT.

A remark on this clone: This specimen includes other DNA sequences encoding the same CDR3. The rearrangement joins TRBV2 to TRBJ1-3; the D gene is possibly TRBD1 (6 bases). V was trimmed by 2 bases and J by 0 bases, leaving 8 bases between them. Germline CDR1 and CDR2: SNHLY and FYNNEI. The CDR3 length is 15 residues. CDR3 residues: CASSERTDSGNTIYF. The DNA for the CDR3 is TGTGCCAGCAGTGAAAGGACAGACTCTGGAAACACCATATATTTT.

The V and J genes are TRBV18 and TRBJ1-1, with 8 bases that match TRBD1. Germline CDR1 and CDR2: KGHSH and LQKENI. The V gene end was trimmed by 1 base and the J gene end by 1 base; junction bases not matched to a gene: 2. The CDR3 is 15 amino acids. CDR3 nucleotide sequence: TGTGCCAGCTCACCACAACAGGGGGAGAACACTGAAGCTTTCTTT. Amino acid sequence: CASSPQQGENTEAFF.

The chain carries TRBV7-2 and TRBJ2-1, with 7 bases identical to TRBD1. The ends lost 5 bases at V and 4 bases at J; junction bases unmatched: 11. There are 16 residues in the CDR3. Looked up from germline, CDR1 is SGHTA and CDR2 is FQGNSA. CDR3 nucleotide sequence: TGTGCCAGCAGCCTTATTGGGGGACAGAGATACAATGAGCAGTTCTTC. Amino acid sequence: CASSLIGGQRYNEQFF.

The gene calls are TRBV4-1 and TRBJ1-1; 12 bases line up with TRBD1. Germline CDR1 reads MGHRA; CDR2 reads YSYEKL. The CDR3 consists of 15 residues. V gave up 6 bases and J gave up 1 base; unmatched junction bases: 3. The CDR3 loop is CASRPGQGANTEAFF. CDR3 DNA: TGCGCCAGCAGACCGGGACAGGGGGCGAACACTGAAGCTTTCTTT.

A word on this clone: This sample also contains other DNA sequences that code for the same CDR3. V and J are TRBV5-1 and TRBJ2-2, with 11 nucleotides matching TRBD2. The CDR3 sequence is 14 residues long. The germline V gene encodes CDR1 SGHRS and CDR2 YFSETQ. The V segment lost 7 bases and the J segment 1 base; nucleotides outside the gene matches: 0. CDR3 bases: TGCGCCAGCGGGACTAGCGGGAACACCGGGGAGCTGTTTTTT. This codes for CASGTSGNTGELFF.

The chain joins TRBV6-2 or TRBV6-3 to TRBJ2-1, with 8 bases matching TRBD1. The germline CDR1 and CDR2 sequences are MNHEY and SVGEGT. V lost 2 bases and J lost 9; bases outside the gene matches: 12. The CDR3 is made up of 16 amino acids. The CDR3 reads CASSYSGQGGPREQFF. The CDR3, as DNA: TGTGCCAGCAGTTACAGCGGACAGGGTGGTCCCCGTGAGCAGTTCTTC.

The gene calls are TRBV5-6 and TRBJ1-5; TRBD1 might be the D (5 bases). V shed 0 bases and J shed 4 bases, with 5 bases lying between them. This CDR3 contains 13 residues. CDR1 is SGHDT and CDR2 is YYEEEE in the germline V gene. The CDR3 spells CASSLGTNQPQHF. The CDR3 coding sequence is TGTGCCAGCAGCTTGGGGACAAATCAGCCCCAGCATTTT.

The rearrangement joins TRBV7-2 to TRBJ2-5; 10 bases align to TRBD2. The CDR3 spans 15 residues. Unmatched junction bases numbered 12, after V lost 8 bases and J lost 6 bases. CDR1 SGHTA and CDR2 FQGNSA come from the germline V gene. The CDR3 DNA is TGTGCCAGCCGGCCGGCTAGCGGGGGAACGCAGACCCAGTACTTC. It is translated as CASRPASGGTQTQYF. Full variable domain (missing parts from reference TRBV7-2 and TRBJ2-5): GAGVSQSPSNKVTEKGKDVELRCDPISGHTALYWYRQSLGQGLEFLIYFQGNSAPDKSGLPSDRFSAERTGGSVSTLTIQRTQQEDSAVYLCASRPASGGTQTQYFGPGTRLLVL.

The chain couples TRBV6-6 to TRBJ1-1; the D is unclear. The CDR3 spans 12 residues. Germline values: CDR1 MNHNY, CDR2 SVGAGI (reference sequence). Trimming pared 0 bases from V and 4 bases from J, leaving 3 bases between. CDR3 region: CASSYSSTEAFF. CDR3 nucleotide sequence: TGTGCCAGCAGTTACTCGAGCACTGAAGCTTTCTTT.

The chain has TRBV6-1 and TRBJ1-1; D may be TRBD1 (5 bases). CDR1 and CDR2 from the germline V gene are MNHNS and SASEGT. V lost 3 bases and J 0 bases, leaving 8 bases between the germline ends. The CDR3 extends over 14 amino acids. CDR3 DNA: TGTGCCAGCAGTGACGGCAGGGTGAACACTGAAGCTTTCTTT. Translation gives CASSDGRVNTEAFF.

The V gene is TRBV7-2, the J gene TRBJ1-2; 9 nucleotides align to TRBD1. Germline-derived CDR1 and CDR2 are SGHTA and FQGNSA. V lost 3 bases, J lost 7 bases, and 3 bases stayed unmatched. The CDR3 extends over 13 amino acids. The CDR3 protein is CASSFGTGSGYTF. The CDR3 region has the DNA TGTGCCAGCAGCTTCGGGACAGGGTCTGGCTACACCTTC.

This chain joins TRBV5-1 and TRBJ2-4; D may be TRBD2 (5 bases). CDR3 length: 14 amino acids. The germline V and J ends were trimmed by 4 bases and 4 bases, with 12 bases remaining between them. Germline V CDR1 and CDR2: SGHRS, YFSETQ. The CDR3 loop is CASSVDFNKNIQYF. The CDR3 DNA reads TGCGCCAGCAGCGTGGACTTTAATAAAAACATTCAGTACTTC.